Included here is one T cell receptor (beta chain) sequence, with context. Sequencing was performed with immunoSEQ multiplex PCR; in TCRdb, only in-frame clones are kept and a portion is missing. Of more than 10,000 clones listed, nearly 95% were seen once; the top ten hold roughly 3%. This sample stems from a study of tumor T cells in aggressive B-cell lymphoma. The CDR3 totals 13 residues. The germline CDR1 and CDR2 sequences are LNHDA and SQIVND (reference sequence). Losses at the gene ends were 6 bases for V and 8 bases for J; bases not matched to a gene: 7. The receptor comes from an adult with diffuse large B cell lymphoma. V gene TRBV19 combines with J gene TRBJ1-2; TRBD1 matches at 9 bases. Input material: tumor tissue. In DNA form, the CDR3 reads TGTGCCAGTAGGTACAGGGGGCAGACGGGCTACACCTTC. It yields the protein CASRYRGQTGYTF.